The 14 T cell receptor beta chains below all came from one sample that was sequenced in a study of T cells in Graves' hyperthyroidism and ophthalmopathy. TCR beta CDR3 sequences were amplified from RNA transcripts. The TCR CDR3 first-round RT-PCR relied on the HTBI primer set. Each CDR3 protein gets one entry after TCRdb re-called the multiplex PCR reads with MiXCR. The sample shows approximately 300,000 distinct CDR3 sequences, roughly 19% of them seen only once. The sample was blood. These receptors all stem from a man aged 45-65 years with Graves' ophthalmopathy.

This chain joins TRBV30 and TRBJ2-1; maybe TRBD2 (6 bases). Trimming took 2 bases from V and 0 from J, leaving 17 bases between them. The CDR3 spans 17 residues. Germline lookup yields CDR1 GTSNPN and CDR2 SVGIG (reference sequence). The DNA for the CDR3 is TGTGCCTGGAGTTCCGGGACTTCCATCAGCTCCTACAATGAGCAGTTCTTC. Translated: CAWSSGTSISSYNEQFF.

The rearrangement joins TRBV30 to TRBJ2-7; D is undetermined. The CDR3 is 11 residues long. Between the trimmed V and J ends, which lost 1 base and 7 bases, there was a span of 8 bases. Germline V gives CDR1 GTSNPN, CDR2 SVGIG (reference sequence). The CDR3 sequence is CAWSAGREQYF. CDR3 bases: TGTGCCTGGAGTGCTGGCAGGGAGCAGTACTTC.

V is TRBV20-1 and J is TRBJ2-1, with TRBD2 matching 8 bases. With 5 bases clipped from V and 2 bases from J, the junction kept 2 bases outside the gene matches. Germline V gene sequence: CDR1 DFQATT, CDR2 SNEGSKA (reference sequence). The CDR3 totals 13 residues. The CDR3 DNA reads as TGCAGTGCTCATAGCGGGGCCTACAATGAGCAGTTCTTC. Protein: CSAHSGAYNEQFF.

The J gene is TRBJ2-5, the V gene TRBV6-1; D might be TRBD2 (6 bases). Germline values: CDR1 MNHNS, CDR2 SASEGT. Trimming took 6 bases from V and 2 from J, leaving 10 bases between them. CDR3 length equals 13 residues. The CDR3 sequence: CASRGSGQETQYF. Here the CDR3 DNA reads TGTGCCAGCAGGGGTAGCGGTCAAGAGACCCAGTACTTC.

This clonotype was detected many times. This sequence joins TRBV7-9 and TRBJ2-2; D is perhaps TRBD1 (5 bases). CDR1 is SEHNR, CDR2 FQNEAQ, per germline (reference sequence). The CDR3 has 14 residues. V lost 1 base and J 6 bases, leaving 9 bases between the germline ends. The CDR3 sequence is CASSLEGVPGELFF. The CDR3, as DNA: TGTGCCAGCAGCTTAGAAGGGGTACCCGGGGAGCTGTTTTTT.

V usage is TRBV9 and J usage is TRBJ2-4; tentative D call: TRBD1 (7 bases). The germline V and J ends were trimmed by 3 bases and 8 bases, with 12 bases remaining between them. The germline V gene has CDR1 SGDLS and CDR2 YYNGEE. The CDR3 is 13 amino acids. CDR3 residues: CASSAPRGDIQYF. In nucleotides, the CDR3 is TGTGCCAGCAGCGCCCCCAGGGGGGACATTCAGTACTTC.

This clonotype was seen once. V gene TRBV12-3 or TRBV12-4 combines with J gene TRBJ2-4; 8 positions agree with TRBD1. V gave up 5 bases and J gave up 8 bases; unmatched junction bases: 8. The CDR3 has 14 residues. Written as DNA, the CDR3 is TGTGCCAGCAGTGCCCCCAGGGGGCGCGACATTCAGTACTTC. As protein: CASSAPRGRDIQYF.

This clonotype was counted many times. The rearrangement joins TRBV11-3 to TRBJ1-5; D gene unclear. The CDR3 length is 16 residues. Germline V gene sequence: CDR1 SGHNT, CDR2 YENEEA. V shed 5 bases and J shed 2 bases, with 16 bases lying between them. CDR3 loop: CASSTRLDEGNQPQHF. CDR3 bases: TGTGCCAGCAGCACCCGCCTCGACGAGGGCAATCAGCCCCAGCATTTT.

This clonotype has a handful of counts. This chain links TRBV29-1 with TRBJ1-1; D gene uncertain. CDR1 and CDR2 (germline): SQVTM, ANQGSEA. Trimming removed 4 bases from V and 1 base from J, with 10 bases in between. The length of the CDR3 is 13 residues. In nucleotides, the CDR3 is TGCAGCGTTGTTACCTGGCCGAACACTGAAGCTTTCTTT. As protein: CSVVTWPNTEAFF.

The V and J genes are TRBV29-1 and TRBJ2-7, with D possibly called TRBD1 or TRBD2 (6 bases each). Germline V lookup: CDR1 SQVTM, CDR2 ANQGSEA. The CDR3 sequence is 11 residues long. Trimming pared 7 bases from V and 7 bases from J, leaving 14 bases between. The CDR3 sequence: CSARQAGEQYF. DNA for the CDR3: TGCAGCGCTAGACAGGCGGGAGAGCAGTACTTC.

This clonotype was seen a handful of times. This rearrangement joins TRBV3-1 to TRBJ1-4; a possible D gene is TRBD1 (6 bases). Per the germline V gene, CDR1 is LGHDT and CDR2 is YNNKEL (reference sequence). This CDR3 is built from 14 residues. V was cut by 1 base and J by 10 bases, with 13 bases left in between. CDR3: CASSQARGVGKLFF. The CDR3 DNA reads TGTGCCAGCAGCCAAGCGAGGGGGGTAGGAAAACTGTTTTTT.

In this sample, this clonotype turned up many times. The chain combines TRBV5-1 with TRBJ1-2; the match to TRBD1 covers 9 bases. In germline, CDR1 is SGHRS, CDR2 YFSETQ. Germline trimming cut 4 bases from V and 2 bases from J; bases unmatched to any gene: 6. There are 15 residues in the CDR3. The CDR3 region is CASSLGGTGNYGYTF. DNA of the CDR3: TGCGCCAGCAGCCTGGGGGGGACAGGGAACTATGGCTACACCTTC. Variable domain in full (rest from reference TRBV5-1 and TRBJ1-2): KAGVTQTPRYLIKTRGQQVTLSCSPISGHRSVSWYQQTPGQGLQFLFEYFSETQRNKGNFPGRFSGRQFSNSRSEMNVSTLELGDSALYLCASSLGGTGNYGYTFGSGTRLTVV.

This clonotype was counted only a few times. This chain links TRBV11-2 with TRBJ1-4; D is possibly TRBD1 (5 bases). Germline values: CDR1 SGHAT, CDR2 FQNNGV. This CDR3 region has 12 residues. Trimming stripped 8 bases from V and 10 bases from J, with 14 bases between. Here the CDR3 reads CASGHGGRKLFF. CDR3 nucleotides: TGTGCCAGCGGACATGGTGGAAGAAAACTGTTTTTT. The full variable domain, with the rest looked up from reference TRBV11-2 and TRBJ1-4, is EAGVAQSPRYKIIEKRQSVAFWCNPISGHATLYWYQQILGQGPKLLIQFQNNGVVDDSQLPKDRFSAERLKGVDSTLKIQPAKLEDSAVYLCASGHGGRKLFFGSGTQLSVL.

CDR3: CASSFGGGRVNEQFF. In DNA form, the CDR3 reads TGTGCCAGCAGCTTTGGTGGCGGGAGGGTCAATGAGCAGTTCTTC. The chain combines TRBV5-8 with TRBJ2-1; 9 bases fit TRBD2. V gave up 2 bases and J gave up 6 bases; unmatched junction bases: 6. Per the germline V gene, CDR1 is SGHTS and CDR2 is YDEGEE. CDR3 length equals 15 residues.